The 19 T cell receptor beta chains below were found in one sample sequenced in a study of T cell repertoires in cytomegalovirus infection. TCRdb re-analysed the reads in MiXCR, keeping a single row per CDR3 protein. The sample consists of fewer than 550,000 distinct CDR3 sequences, 15% to 20% of them appearing once. Specimen: CD8+ T cells from PBMCs. The receptor source for this set is a human donor in good health (CMV status not recorded). Some clones in this sample may be carry-over from other donors' samples.

A few counts support this clonotype. This chain uses TRBV7-9 with TRBJ1-1; 8 positions match TRBD1. The germline CDR1 and CDR2 sequences are SEHNR and FQNEAQ (reference sequence). V lost 8 bases, J lost 0 bases, and 8 bases stayed unmatched. The CDR3 runs to 15 residues. CDR3 coding DNA: TGTGCCAGCCGCGGACAGGGTGGGCTGAACACTGAAGCTTTCTTT. Translation gives CASRGQGGLNTEAFF.

The gene calls are TRBV4-2 and TRBJ2-6; the match to TRBD1 covers 9 bases. Unmatched junction bases numbered 8, after V lost 4 bases and J lost 4 bases. The germline CDR1 and CDR2 sequences are LGHNA and YNFKEQ. CDR3 length: 17 amino acids. The CDR3 region is CASSLRDRAEGANVLTF. In DNA, the CDR3 is TGTGCCAGCAGCCTCCGGGACAGGGCCGAGGGGGCCAACGTCCTGACTTTC.

This clonotype was counted at least ten times. The rearrangement joins TRBV9 to TRBJ2-1; 7 bases align to TRBD2. CDR3 size: 15 residues. Germline V gene lookup returns CDR1 SGDLS and CDR2 YYNGEE. The trim removed 0 bases at V and 2 bases at J, leaving 2 bases unmatched. CDR3 residues: CASSVAAGTYNEQFF. The CDR3 region has the DNA TGTGCCAGCAGCGTAGCAGCGGGAACCTACAATGAGCAGTTCTTC. The full variable domain, with the rest looked up from reference TRBV9 and TRBJ2-1, is DSGVTQTPKHLITATGQRVTLRCSPRSGDLSVYWYQQSLDQGLQFLIQYYNGEERAKGNILERFSAQQFPDLHSELNLSSLELGDSALYFCASSVAAGTYNEQFFGPGTRLTVL.

There are a few counts of this clonotype. The rearrangement links TRBV28 to TRBJ1-1; perhaps TRBD1 as D (6 bases). CDR3 length: 16 amino acids. The V gene's germline CDR1 is MDHEN and CDR2 SYDVKM. V lost 5 bases and J lost 5, with 21 bases in between. CDR3 coding DNA: TGTGCCAGCAGTACGACCAGCAGGACAGTCCGGACTGAAGCTTTCTTT. Its translation is CASSTTSRTVRTEAFF.

This clonotype was counted at least ten times. The J gene is TRBJ2-1, the V gene TRBV6-2 or TRBV6-3; D is unresolved. The CDR3 is 16 amino acids. V lost 0 bases, J lost 2 bases, and 11 bases lay in between. The germline gives CDR1 MNHEY, CDR2 SVGEGT. The CDR3 loop reads CASSYSQGRAYNEQFF. The CDR3 nucleotides read TGTGCCAGCAGTTACTCGCAAGGACGCGCCTACAATGAGCAGTTCTTC.

For this clonotype: A much bigger clone sits one base away, suggesting this may be a read error. The rearrangement joins TRBV28 to TRBJ2-2, with D possibly called TRBD1 or TRBD2 (6 bases each). Germline V gene data show CDR1 as MDHEN and CDR2 as SYDVKM. CDR3 length: 13 residues. The CDR3 bases are TGTGCCAGCAGTTTACCCAGGGGCGGGGTGCTGTTTTTT. It yields the protein CASSLPRGGVLFF.

The chain is built from TRBV2 and TRBJ2-2; 7 nucleotides match TRBD1. CDR1 is SNHLY, CDR2 FYNNEI, per germline. With V trimmed by 1 base and J by 6 bases, 8 bases remained unmatched. The CDR3 sequence is 16 residues long. The chain's CDR3 is CASSEEDRSFPGELFF. CDR3 sequence (DNA): TGTGCCAGCAGTGAAGAGGACAGGTCTTTTCCCGGGGAGCTGTTTTTT.

This clonotype was found a few times. The V gene is TRBV5-6, the J gene TRBJ2-7; D ambiguous. CDR1 and CDR2 (germline): SGHDT, YYEEEE. Trimming stripped 6 bases from V and 5 bases from J, with 18 bases between. CDR3 length: 14 residues. CDR3 amino acids: CASILGQAANEQYF. CDR3 bases: TGTGCCAGCATCCTAGGGCAGGCTGCGAACGAGCAGTACTTC. Full variable domain (outside the CDR3, taken from reference TRBV5-6 and TRBJ2-7): DAGVTQSPTHLIKTRGQQVTLRCSPKSGHDTVSWYQQALGQGPQFIFQYYEEEERQRGNFPDRFSGHQFPNYSSELNVNALLLGDSALYLCASILGQAANEQYFGPGTRLTVT.

This clonotype appeared a few times. The chain combines TRBV28 with TRBJ2-7, with 9 bases identical to TRBD1. CDR1 and CDR2 (germline): MDHEN, SYDVKM. V dropped 9 bases and J dropped 5; count of bases not matched to a gene: 8. The CDR3 spans 13 residues. The CDR3, as DNA: TGTGCCAGTCAAAACAGGGGGCTCAACGAGCAGTACTTC. It yields the protein CASQNRGLNEQYF. The entire variable domain, with the rest obtained from reference TRBV28 and TRBJ2-7, is as follows: DVKVTQSSRYLVKRTGEKVFLECVQDMDHENMFWYRQDPGLGLRLIYFSYDVKMKEKGDIPEGYSVSREKKERFSLILESASTNQTSMYLCASQNRGLNEQYFGPGTRLTVT.

This chain uses TRBV27 with TRBJ1-1; perhaps TRBD1 as D (5 bases). Germline loops: CDR1 MNHEY, CDR2 SMNVEV (reference sequence). V was trimmed by 6 bases and J by 7 bases, leaving 18 bases between them. The CDR3 consists of 14 residues. The CDR3 is CASRPGPMGGEAFF. DNA of the CDR3: TGTGCCAGCAGACCGGGGCCTATGGGGGGTGAAGCTTTCTTT.

This clonotype was seen ten or more times. The CDR3: CASSLGGAGLAGGSYNEQFF. CDR3 bases: TGTGCCAGCAGCTTAGGGGGAGCGGGACTAGCGGGAGGTTCCTACAATGAGCAGTTCTTC. The chain has TRBV7-9 and TRBJ2-1; 15 bases are shared with TRBD2. The CDR3 is 20 amino acids. The germline V gene encodes CDR1 SEHNR and CDR2 FQNEAQ (reference sequence). Trimming took 1 base from V and 1 from J; bases not matched to a gene: 8.

V gene TRBV20-1 combines with J gene TRBJ2-7; the match to TRBD2 covers 8 bases. The CDR3 loop spans 15 amino acids. The junction had 11 bases not matched to a gene; V was cut back by 3 bases and J by 4 bases. Germline V gene sequence: CDR1 DFQATT, CDR2 SNEGSKA (reference sequence). The CDR3 region is CSASRGSGGNYEQYF. The CDR3 nucleotides are TGCAGTGCTAGTAGAGGGAGCGGGGGTAATTACGAGCAGTACTTC.

The rearrangement uses TRBV19 and TRBJ2-1; no clear D. V shed 3 bases and J shed 6 bases, with 18 bases lying between them. Germline CDR1 is LNHDA and CDR2 is SQIVND (reference sequence). The CDR3 runs to 16 residues. In nucleotides, the CDR3 is TGTGCCAGTAGTATGAGCATTGGGATAAGCTTCAATGAGCAGTTCTTC. Its translation: CASSMSIGISFNEQFF.

This clonotype was seen repeatedly, ten times or more. J is TRBJ2-6 and V is TRBV5-1; 9 bases map to TRBD1. Trimming took 4 bases from V and 0 from J; bases not matched to a gene: 11. CDR3 length: 19 amino acids. Germline-derived CDR1 and CDR2 are SGHRS and YFSETQ. The CDR3 bases are TGCGCCAGCAGCCCGGAGGGGACAGGGAGACACTCTGGGGCCAACGTCCTGACTTTC. Amino acids: CASSPEGTGRHSGANVLTF.

This clonotype turned up a few times. The chain has TRBV20-1 and TRBJ2-7, with 7 bases that match TRBD1. This CDR3 region has 13 residues. The germline V gene has CDR1 DFQATT and CDR2 SNEGSKA (reference sequence). J gave up 2 bases and V 3 bases, and 4 bases lay outside the gene matches. The CDR3 loop is CSARDRPPYEQYF. Written as DNA, the CDR3 is TGCAGTGCTAGGGACAGGCCGCCCTACGAGCAGTACTTC.

This clonotype showed up just a few times. The J gene is TRBJ2-1, the V gene TRBV7-7, with D possibly TRBD2 on 6 matching bases. Trimming took 5 bases from V and 2 from J, leaving 13 bases between them. Germline-derived CDR1 and CDR2 are SSHAT and FNYEAQ (reference sequence). The CDR3 runs to 15 residues. CDR3 sequence reads: CASSPRLEPYNEQFF. CDR3 coding DNA: TGTGCCAGCAGCCCACGACTAGAACCCTACAATGAGCAGTTCTTC.

This clonotype came up a few times. The chain uses TRBV27 and TRBJ2-5, with TRBD1 matching over 7 bases. The V segment lost 5 bases and the J segment 4 bases; nucleotides outside the gene matches: 7. The CDR3 consists of 14 residues. Germline CDR1 is MNHEY and CDR2 is SMNVEV (reference sequence). The CDR3: CASSPGDRGETQYF. The CDR3, as DNA: TGTGCCAGCAGTCCAGGGGACAGAGGAGAGACCCAGTACTTC.

This clonotype was counted at least ten times. The gene calls are TRBV28 and TRBJ2-5, with 12 bases fitting TRBD2. After removal of 6 bases from V and 4 bases from J, the junction contained 9 bases not matched to a gene. Germline V gene sequence: CDR1 MDHEN, CDR2 SYDVKM. The CDR3 runs 16 residues. The CDR3 DNA is TGTGCCAGCAGCTATCTCCTAGCGGGAGGGAGAGAGACCCAGTACTTC. Translating gives CASSYLLAGGRETQYF.

The V and J genes are TRBV7-9 and TRBJ2-3; a weak D match, TRBD2 (5 bases). The CDR3 is 14 residues long. In germline, CDR1 is SEHNR, CDR2 FQNEAQ (reference sequence). V was clipped by 5 bases and J by 6 bases, with 15 bases between them. CDR3 residues: CASSPPASRDTQYF. Here the CDR3 DNA reads TGTGCCAGCAGCCCGCCCGCTAGCAGGGATACGCAGTATTTT.